Below are 30 T cell receptor beta chains sequenced from a single sample in a study of blood T cell repertoires in COVID-19. Sequencing was performed with immunoSEQ multiplex PCR; in TCRdb, only in-frame clones are kept and a portion is missing. The profile covers roughly 310,000 clones, with roughly 88% appearing a single time and more than 3% taken by the ten largest. Sequences were obtained from peripheral blood. The receptors shown here come from a woman aged 45 to 65 with active or convalescent COVID-19.

This rearrangement joins TRBV15 to TRBJ2-3; TRBD2 aligns across 10 bases. Trimming at V came to 8 bases and at J to 2 bases, leaving 13 bases not matched to a gene. Germline V CDR1 and CDR2: LNHNV, YYDKDF (reference sequence). This CDR3 contains 17 residues. CDR3 nucleotide sequence: TGTGCCACCGGTGTATTGCTAGCGGGAGCTTTCACAGATACGCAGTATTTT. Protein product: CATGVLLAGAFTDTQYF.

The rearrangement links TRBV7-2 to TRBJ1-5; weak D call: TRBD1 (6 bases). CDR1 is SGHTA and CDR2 is FQGNSA in the germline V gene. This CDR3 contains 13 residues. V lost 6 bases and J lost 5, with 11 bases in between. The CDR3 here is CASSPQGDQPQHF. DNA for the CDR3: TGTGCCAGCAGTCCACAGGGAGATCAGCCCCAGCATTTT.

The chain combines TRBV6-2 or TRBV6-3 with TRBJ2-5, with 7 bases matching TRBD1. V shed 6 bases, J shed 2 bases, and the junction held 9 bases outside the gene matches. CDR3 length equals 15 residues. Germline loops: CDR1 MNHEY, CDR2 SVGEGT. For the CDR3, the DNA is TGTGCCAGCAGCCTTGGGGACAGCAGACAAGAGACCCAGTACTTC. This gives the protein CASSLGDSRQETQYF.

This chain connects TRBV19 to TRBJ2-3; 8 bases agree with TRBD2. The V gene end was trimmed by 5 bases and the J gene end by 9 bases; junction bases not matched to a gene: 25. Germline V gene sequence: CDR1 LNHDA, CDR2 SQIVND (reference sequence). This CDR3 comprises 19 residues. Written as DNA, the CDR3 is TGTGCCAGTAGTTCCTCAGGGACTAGTGAAGAGGGGGGTTTCGGGACGCAGTATTTT. Protein product: CASSSSGTSEEGGFGTQYF.

The CDR3 loop reads CASSPHVPRQRNTDTQYF. In DNA form, the CDR3 reads TGTGCCAGCAGCCCCCACGTCCCAAGACAGCGAAACACAGATACGCAGTATTTT. This chain links TRBV9 with TRBJ2-3; D is perhaps TRBD1 (5 bases). CDR1 SGDLS and CDR2 YYNGEE come from the germline V gene. The CDR3 extends over 18 amino acids. The V and J ends lost 4 bases and 2 bases respectively, with 23 bases between them.

The CDR3 DNA reads as TGTGCCAGCAGCCGACAGGGACGCACTGAAGCTTTCTTT. Translation: CASSRQGRTEAFF. The V and J genes are TRBV11-3 and TRBJ1-1; 7 bases fit TRBD1. Germline V lookup: CDR1 SGHNT, CDR2 YENEEA. J was trimmed by 4 bases and V by 5 bases; bases with no gene match: 4. CDR3 length: 13 residues.

The genes are TRBV6-6 and TRBJ1-2; TRBD1 might be the D (6 bases). This CDR3 spans 14 amino acids. CDR1 is MNHNY, CDR2 SVGAGI, per germline (reference sequence). V dropped 6 bases and J dropped 4 bases, with 15 bases sitting between them. CDR3 sequence reads: CASSLSSDSYGYTF. The CDR3 nucleotides are TGTGCCAGCAGCCTATCTTCGGACAGCTATGGCTACACCTTC.

This clone was seen a handful of times. The V gene is TRBV2, the J gene TRBJ1-4; 7 bases match TRBD1. J gave up 5 bases and V 3 bases, and 6 bases lay outside the gene matches. CDR1 is SNHLY, CDR2 FYNNEI, per germline. The CDR3 covers 15 residues. CDR3 region: CASSDQVTGNEKLFF. In nucleotides, the CDR3 is TGTGCCAGCAGTGATCAGGTGACAGGGAATGAAAAACTGTTTTTT.

The chain carries TRBV7-9 and TRBJ2-1; 11 bases agree with TRBD2. The length of the CDR3 is 14 residues. Germline CDR1 reads SEHNR; CDR2 reads FQNEAQ (reference sequence). Losses at the gene ends were 5 bases for V and 9 bases for J; bases not matched to a gene: 6. The CDR3 region is CASSATTSGGEQFF. For the CDR3, the DNA is TGTGCCAGCAGCGCTACCACTAGCGGGGGTGAGCAGTTCTTC.

The rearrangement joins TRBV5-6 to TRBJ2-3; 7 bases align to TRBD2. Germline loops: CDR1 SGHDT, CDR2 YYEEEE. After removal of 1 base from V and 5 bases from J, the junction contained 7 bases not matched to a gene. The CDR3 has 15 amino acids. The CDR3 sequence is CASSLWGGAGDTQYF. In DNA form, the CDR3 reads TGTGCCAGCAGCTTGTGGGGAGGGGCTGGAGATACGCAGTATTTT.

This clone showed up just a few times. The identical CDR3 is also encoded by other nucleotide sequences in the sample. The CDR3 reads CASSQVRETQYF. The CDR3, as DNA: TGTGCCAGCAGCCAAGTGAGAGAGACCCAGTACTTC. V and J are TRBV3-1 (or the pseudogene TRBV3-2) and TRBJ2-5; no clear D. Germline CDR1 LGHDT, CDR2 YNNKEL (reference sequence). The CDR3 is 12 amino acids. Trimming shortened V by 1 base and J by 4 bases, and 4 bases separated the two germline ends.

In the case of this clone: Other nucleotide sequences from this sample produce the same CDR3. The chain carries TRBV5-1 and TRBJ1-5; 8 bases line up with TRBD1. The CDR3 covers 14 residues. J was trimmed by 4 bases and V by 4 bases; bases with no gene match: 4. Germline CDR1 reads SGHRS; CDR2 reads YFSETQ. CDR3 sequence (DNA): TGCGCCAGCAGCCCCGACAGGGGAAATCAGCCCCAGCATTTT. Its translation: CASSPDRGNQPQHF.

This chain links TRBV5-1 with TRBJ1-1; 10 bases line up with TRBD1. The CDR3 covers 13 residues. Germline CDR1 and CDR2: SGHRS and YFSETQ. Germline trimming cut 4 bases from V and 5 bases from J; bases unmatched to any gene: 2. The CDR3 bases are TGCGCCAGCAGCGGGACAGGGGAGACTGAAGCTTTCTTT. Protein sequence: CASSGTGETEAFF.

V and J are TRBV18 and TRBJ1-2; D perhaps matches TRBD1 (5 bases). Germline CDR1 and CDR2: KGHSH and LQKENI. The CDR3 contains 15 residues. V was trimmed by 10 bases and J by 4 bases, leaving 22 bases between them. The CDR3 DNA sequence: TGTGCCACCCGACTGGGGGGTGAGGAGGGCTATGGCTACACCTTC. Protein sequence: CATRLGGEEGYGYTF.

This sequence joins TRBV6-5 and TRBJ2-7, with 7 bases that match TRBD1. Germline lookup yields CDR1 MNHEY and CDR2 SVGAGI. This CDR3 spans 14 amino acids. The V segment lost 5 bases and the J segment 1 base; nucleotides outside the gene matches: 5. The DNA of the CDR3 is TGTGCCAGCAGTAGGACAGGTAATTCCTACGAGCAGTACTTC. Translating it yields CASSRTGNSYEQYF.

J is TRBJ2-2 and V is TRBV7-3; 7 bases match TRBD1. The V segment lost 5 bases and the J segment 1 base; nucleotides outside the gene matches: 10. From germline, CDR1 is SGHTA and CDR2 FQGTGA. The CDR3 length is 17 residues. CDR3 amino acids: CASSAVWTGQNTGELFF. Here the CDR3 DNA reads TGTGCCAGCAGCGCGGTCTGGACAGGCCAGAACACCGGGGAGCTGTTTTTT.

Note on this clone: Different DNA sequences within this sample yield the same CDR3. The chain joins TRBV11-2 to TRBJ2-7; a weak D match, TRBD2 (5 bases). The CDR3 runs 12 residues. Germline V gene lookup returns CDR1 SGHAT and CDR2 FQNNGV. The germline V and J ends were trimmed by 5 bases and 3 bases, with 8 bases remaining between them. The CDR3 loop is CASSLRGYEQYF. CDR3 coding DNA: TGTGCCAGCAGCCTCCGGGGCTACGAGCAGTACTTC.

The chain employs TRBV11-2 and TRBJ2-1; 14 nucleotides match TRBD2. The CDR3 contains 14 residues. V trimming: 5 bases; J trimming: 10 bases; junction bases outside the gene matches: 4. Germline CDR1 is SGHAT and CDR2 is FQNNGV. The CDR3 bases are TGTGCCAGCAGCCCAGGACTAGCGGGAGGAGAGCAGTTCTTC. As protein: CASSPGLAGGEQFF.

The J gene is TRBJ1-5, the V gene TRBV6-2 or TRBV6-3, with a possible D match to TRBD1 (6 bases). Looked up from germline, CDR1 is MNHEY and CDR2 is SVGEGT. The CDR3 length is 16 residues. V was cut by 2 bases and J by 3 bases, with 14 bases left in between. As DNA, the CDR3 is TGTGCCAGCAGTTACGGCCTCAACAGGGTCAATCAGCCCCAGCATTTT. Translation: CASSYGLNRVNQPQHF.

A note on this clone: A read error may produce the germline difference seen at one junction end. V gene TRBV2 combines with J gene TRBJ1-1; the D gene is possibly TRBD1 (6 bases). Germline CDR1 SNHLY, CDR2 FYNNEI. The CDR3 spans 14 residues. The CDR3 region is CASREGGRGTEAFF. The CDR3 nucleotides read TGTGCCAGCAGAGAAGGGGGGAGGGGCACTGAAGCTTTCTTT.

The V call is TRBV4-2, the J call TRBJ2-7; 8 bases are shared with TRBD2. The CDR3 has 13 residues. The germline V gene has CDR1 LGHNA and CDR2 YNFKEQ. Losses at the gene ends were 1 base for V and 5 bases for J; bases not matched to a gene: 1. CDR3 DNA: TGTGCCAGCAGCCAAGGGCGGGAGGACGAGCAGTACTTC. Translation: CASSQGREDEQYF.

The rearrangement joins TRBV15 to TRBJ1-1; TRBD1 matches 10 bases. This CDR3 has 16 amino acids. Losses at the gene ends were 5 bases for V and 4 bases for J; bases not matched to a gene: 10. Germline V lookup: CDR1 LNHNV, CDR2 YYDKDF (reference sequence). The CDR3 loop reads CATSGDRGIVGTEAFF. CDR3 DNA: TGTGCCACCAGCGGGGACAGGGGAATTGTCGGCACTGAAGCTTTCTTT.

In this sample, this clone turned up once. The chain combines TRBV19 with TRBJ2-1; perhaps TRBD1 as D (6 bases). Trimming left V 4 bases short and J 2 bases short, with 6 bases between. This CDR3 is built from 13 residues. In germline, CDR1 is LNHDA, CDR2 SQIVND (reference sequence). Here the CDR3 DNA reads TGTGCCAGTAGTAGGACAGCCTACAATGAGCAGTTCTTC. Translated, it gives CASSRTAYNEQFF.

Of note for this clone: At one end the junction does not follow the germline gene, possibly because of a read error. This chain connects TRBV7-2 to TRBJ1-3; D is perhaps TRBD1 (5 bases). The V gene's germline CDR1 is SGHTA and CDR2 FQGNSA. This CDR3 region has 15 residues. The CDR3 DNA is TGTGCCAGCAGCTTATTGGGGCAGGTTGGAGACACCATATATTTT. This codes for CASSLLGQVGDTIYF.

This chain connects TRBV7-3 to TRBJ2-7, with 16 positions matching TRBD2. V lost 5 bases, J lost 3 bases, and 7 bases stayed unmatched. The CDR3 runs to 17 residues. Germline loops: CDR1 SGHTA, CDR2 FQGTGA. The CDR3 DNA reads TGTGCCAGCAGCCCAGGGACTAGCGGGAGGGCCCTCTACGAGCAGTACTTC. This sequence encodes CASSPGTSGRALYEQYF.

CDR3 in DNA: TGCGCCAGCAGCCAAGGACTAGCGGTCATTGATACGCAGTATTTT. It translates to CASSQGLAVIDTQYF. The chain uses TRBV5-1 and TRBJ2-3; 10 bases are a match to TRBD2. The CDR3 consists of 15 residues. Unmatched junction bases numbered 8, after V lost 4 bases and J lost 6 bases. The germline gives CDR1 SGHRS, CDR2 YFSETQ. Drawing the rest from reference TRBV5-1 and TRBJ2-3, the complete variable domain is KAGVTQTPRYLIKTRGQQVTLSCSPISGHRSVSWYQQTPGQGLQFLFEYFSETQRNKGNFPGRFSGRQFSNSRSEMNVSTLELGDSALYLCASSQGLAVIDTQYFGPGTRLTVL.

The chain links TRBV24-1 to TRBJ1-2; D gene ambiguous. CDR1 KGHDR and CDR2 SFDVKD come from the germline V gene. The CDR3 is 14 residues long. V gave up 3 bases and J gave up 0 bases, with 7 bases separating them. The CDR3 loop reads CATSDAAPNYGYTF. Here the CDR3 DNA reads TGTGCCACCAGTGATGCGGCCCCTAACTATGGCTACACCTTC.

This clone is a singleton in its sample. The J gene is TRBJ2-6, the V gene TRBV19; the match to TRBD1 covers 8 bases. The junction had 11 bases not matched to a gene; V was cut back by 4 bases and J by 0 bases. The CDR3 length is 19 residues. Germline values: CDR1 LNHDA, CDR2 SQIVND (reference sequence). In nucleotides, the CDR3 is TGTGCCAGTAGTAAGGCTACAGGGGGACTTTACTCTGGGGCCAACGTCCTGACTTTC. This sequence encodes CASSKATGGLYSGANVLTF.

This rearrangement joins TRBV4-1 to TRBJ2-1; 11 bases align to TRBD2. The germline V gene has CDR1 MGHRA and CDR2 YSYEKL. The CDR3 consists of 16 residues. After removal of 1 base from V and 8 bases from J, the junction contained 7 bases not matched to a gene. The CDR3 DNA follows: TGCGCCAGCAGCCAAGTGCCACTAGCGGGAGTGTATGAGCAGTTCTTC. Protein: CASSQVPLAGVYEQFF.

The chain links TRBV29-1 to TRBJ2-2, with 7 positions matching TRBD2. The V segment lost 6 bases and the J segment 2 bases; nucleotides outside the gene matches: 9. The CDR3 runs to 15 residues. Germline assignment: CDR1 SQVTM and CDR2 ANQGSEA. The CDR3 loop is CSVASGGGNTGELFF. CDR3 nucleotide sequence: TGCAGCGTCGCTTCGGGCGGGGGTAACACCGGGGAGCTGTTTTTT.